The T cell receptor beta chain described here comes from a study of OX40 agonist ivuxolimab in advanced cancers. Study as a whole: Three patients, one with hepatocellular carcinoma and two with cutaneous melanoma, achieved partial responses.

Patients with autoimmune history or systemic immunosuppression were excluded. Samples of blood were obtained at baseline, on cycle 4 day 1, and on cycle 7 day 1. Generated by immunoSEQ multiplex PCR, the TCRdb table keeps only in-frame clones and is missing some. The sample consists of 85,000 to 130,000 clones, 90% of them appearing once. The CDR3 extends over 13 amino acids. Trimming cost V 4 bases and J 2 bases, with 7 bases left between them. Germline CDR1 is MNHEY and CDR2 is SMNVEV (reference sequence). This sequence was found in an adult with an advanced solid tumor such as melanoma, head and neck, liver or kidney cancer. V is TRBV27 and J is TRBJ2-3, with D unresolved. The sequencing used CD4+ or CD8+ T cells sorted from blood, collected in a trial of the OX40 agonist ivuxolimab. The CDR3 region has the DNA TGTGCCAGCAGTTCCCCCTTCACAGATACGCAGTATTTT. Translating it yields CASSSPFTDTQYF.